This TCR beta chain emerged from a study of shared clonotypes between healthy human individuals. Study-wide findings and caveats: Generation probabilities were higher for clonotypes shared across all four sorted-subset donors than for unshared ones.

The method was immunoSEQ multiplex PCR; TCRdb's version includes in-frame clones alone and lacks a portion of them. This table has some 980,000 clones, more than 75% appearing once. As to this clone: The antigen remains undetermined.

CD4+ cells were split into CD45RA+ naive and CD45RA-negative memory subsets. V gave up 9 bases and J gave up 3 bases, with 18 bases separating them. The CDR3 has 15 residues. The germline V gene has CDR1 MNHEY and CDR2 SMNVEV (reference sequence). The receptor's source is a man between 18 and 35 years old in good health. Sample: memory CD4+ T cells sorted from blood. The subset: CD45RA-negative fraction. The chain carries TRBV27 and TRBJ1-5; tentatively, D is TRBD1 (5 bases). The CDR3 here is CASRSGTEHNQPQHF. DNA for the CDR3: TGTGCCAGTAGGTCCGGGACGGAACACAATCAGCCCCAGCATTTT.